The 26 T cell receptor beta chains below were found in one sample sequenced in a study of blood T cell repertoires in COVID-19. Clones were sequenced by immunoSEQ multiplex PCR, and TCRdb holds only the in-frame ones, with some missing. The sample shows under 90,000 clones, around nine tenths of them seen only once. Sequencing used peripheral blood. Every receptor here comes from a man aged 60-69 years with acute or convalescent COVID-19.

This chain uses TRBV19 with TRBJ1-2; D unresolved. There are 12 residues in the CDR3. Trimming shortened V by 1 base and J by 6 bases, and 6 bases separated the two germline ends. Germline CDR1 reads LNHDA; CDR2 reads SQIVND (reference sequence). CDR3 loop: CASSIGADGYTF. The CDR3 bases are TGTGCCAGTAGTATAGGCGCGGATGGCTACACCTTC.

This clone was seen only once. V usage is TRBV5-1 and J usage is TRBJ2-3; 14 nucleotides align to TRBD2. Trimming took 4 bases from V and 5 from J; bases not matched to a gene: 18. Germline assignment: CDR1 SGHRS and CDR2 YFSETQ. This CDR3 has 20 amino acids. CDR3 bases: TGCGCCAGCAGCCCCCAGCCCTCCGGGACTAGCGGGGGACCAGGAGATACGCAGTATTTT. It translates to CASSPQPSGTSGGPGDTQYF. The full variable domain, with the rest looked up from reference TRBV5-1 and TRBJ2-3, is KAGVTQTPRYLIKTRGQQVTLSCSPISGHRSVSWYQQTPGQGLQFLFEYFSETQRNKGNFPGRFSGRQFSNSRSEMNVSTLELGDSALYLCASSPQPSGTSGGPGDTQYFGPGTRLTVL.

The CDR3 nucleotides are TGTGCCAGCAGCCCTAGCACAGATACGCAGTATTTT. Translation gives CASSPSTDTQYF. This chain uses TRBV12-3 or TRBV12-4 with TRBJ2-3; no firm D call. Trimming pared 6 bases from V and 0 bases from J, leaving 4 bases between. The CDR3 spans 12 residues.

In DNA form, the CDR3 reads TGCGCCAGCAGCCAAGACCCGGGAATTGGTGGCTACACCTTC. Amino acids: CASSQDPGIGGYTF. The chain couples TRBV4-3 to TRBJ1-2; no definite D call. The CDR3 spans 14 residues. The ends were cut back, 0 bases at V and 7 bases at J, with 12 bases in the middle. Germline-derived CDR1 and CDR2 are LGHNA and YSLEER.

The CDR3, as DNA: TGTGCCATCAGTGAGTCGAGAGTAGGGGTAAGATCACCCCTCCACTTT. Its translation: CAISESRVGVRSPLHF. The V gene is TRBV10-3, the J gene TRBJ1-6, with D possibly TRBD1 on 5 matching bases. This CDR3 has 16 residues. The germline gives CDR1 ENHRY, CDR2 SYGVKD. Between the trimmed V and J ends, which lost 0 bases and 10 bases, there was a span of 16 bases.

This clone was counted a single time. J is TRBJ1-6 and V is TRBV19; D gene unclear. Trimming took 6 bases from V and 6 from J, leaving 12 bases between them. The CDR3 totals 14 residues. Germline loops: CDR1 LNHDA, CDR2 SQIVND (reference sequence). Written as DNA, the CDR3 is TGTGCCAGTAGCGGGAAGAGGGCTAATTCACCCCTCCACTTT. Encoded protein: CASSGKRANSPLHF.

The rearrangement links TRBV6-5 to TRBJ2-5; 14 bases match TRBD2. Germline assignment: CDR1 MNHEY and CDR2 SVGAGI. The CDR3 loop spans 16 amino acids. V was pared by 4 bases and J by 4 bases, with 5 bases of the junction left unmatched. The CDR3, as DNA: TGTGCCAGCAGTTTGACTAGCGGGGGGGCCCCAGAGACCCAGTACTTC. Translation gives CASSLTSGGAPETQYF.

The chain uses TRBV30 and TRBJ1-2, with 11 bases matching TRBD1. The CDR3 totals 14 residues. Trimming removed 3 bases from V and 5 bases from J; junction bases left unmatched: 5. Germline V gives CDR1 GTSNPN, CDR2 SVGIG (reference sequence). CDR3 in amino acids: CAWRSGTGGYGYTF. The CDR3 DNA is TGTGCCTGGAGGTCCGGGACAGGGGGTTATGGCTACACCTTC. Drawing the rest from reference TRBV30 and TRBJ1-2, the complete variable domain is SQTIHQWPATLVQPVGSPLSLECTVEGTSNPNLYWYRQAAGRGLQLLFYSVGIGQISSEVPQNLSASRPQDRQFILSSKKLLLSDSGFYLCAWRSGTGGYGYTFGSGTRLTVV.

The genes are TRBV28 and TRBJ1-2, with D tentatively TRBD1 (5 bases). The V gene's germline CDR1 is MDHEN and CDR2 SYDVKM. V dropped 8 bases and J dropped 2 bases, with 9 bases sitting between them. The CDR3 has 12 residues. CDR3: CASHRLNYGYTF. The CDR3 bases are TGTGCCAGCCACAGGTTAAACTATGGCTACACCTTC.

This clone was counted a few times. The DNA of the CDR3 is TGTGCCAGCTCAGAACAGGGAGCTGAAGCTTTCTTT. It translates to CASSEQGAEAFF. The V and J genes are TRBV18 and TRBJ1-1, with D possibly TRBD1 on 6 matching bases. Trimming left V 5 bases short and J 6 bases short, with 10 bases between. The CDR3 spans 12 residues. CDR1 is KGHSH and CDR2 is LQKENI in the germline V gene.

The chain couples TRBV24-1 to TRBJ1-2; TRBD1 is a possible D gene (6 bases). Between the trimmed V and J ends, which lost 3 bases and 6 bases, there was a span of 13 bases. The V gene's germline CDR1 is KGHDR and CDR2 SFDVKD. This CDR3 spans 14 amino acids. The CDR3, as DNA: TGTGCCACCAGTGATGCCGGGACAATCCATGGCTACACCTTC. Its translation is CATSDAGTIHGYTF.

The chain carries TRBV4-3 and TRBJ1-1; D call uncertain. Germline V gene lookup returns CDR1 LGHNA and CDR2 YSLEER. V was pared by 0 bases and J by 5 bases, with 16 bases between. This CDR3 has 16 amino acids. The CDR3 nucleotides read TGCGCCAGCAGCCAAGATGGAACGGGCGCGGGAACTGAAGCTTTCTTT. Translating gives CASSQDGTGAGTEAFF.

This clone has a handful of counts. The chain combines TRBV27 with TRBJ1-1; tentative D call: TRBD1 (6 bases). V was trimmed by 3 bases and J by 3 bases, leaving 14 bases between them. Germline values: CDR1 MNHEY, CDR2 SMNVEV (reference sequence). This CDR3 spans 15 amino acids. CDR3 DNA sequence: TGTGCCAGCAGTTTTATAGGGGCAGGGGACACTGAAGCTTTCTTT. Its translation is CASSFIGAGDTEAFF.

The chain recombines TRBV28 with TRBJ2-2, with D possibly matching TRBD2 (7 bases). With 7 bases removed from V and 3 bases from J, the gap between germline ends came to 12 bases. This CDR3 is 14 amino acids long. CDR1 is MDHEN, CDR2 SYDVKM, per germline. The DNA for the CDR3 is TGTGCCAGCAATCTAGGGGGGGACACCGGGGAGCTGTTTTTT. Translated, it gives CASNLGGDTGELFF.

This chain connects TRBV3-1 (or the pseudogene TRBV3-2) to TRBJ1-2; weak D call: TRBD1 (6 bases). The length of the CDR3 is 14 residues. V lost 8 bases and J 7 bases, leaving 20 bases between the germline ends. The germline V gene has CDR1 LGHDT and CDR2 YNNKEL (reference sequence). The CDR3 bases are TGTGCCAGCCACACTACAGGGAGCGATTCTGGCTACACCTTC. It translates to CASHTTGSDSGYTF.

V and J are TRBV12-5 and TRBJ2-3, with 16 bases matching TRBD2. V was pared by 5 bases and J by 5 bases, with 4 bases of the junction left unmatched. The germline V gene encodes CDR1 LGHNT and CDR2 FRNRAP. CDR3 size: 16 residues. CDR3 nucleotides: TGTGCTAGTGGTACGGGACTAGCGGGGGGGCAAGATACGCAGTATTTT. Residues: CASGTGLAGGQDTQYF.

V usage is TRBV7-6 and J usage is TRBJ2-7; TRBD2 is a possible D gene (6 bases). Germline values: CDR1 SGHVS, CDR2 FNYEAQ. Trimming took off 5 bases at V and 2 bases at J, with 10 bases between the two ends. This CDR3 has 13 residues. As DNA, the CDR3 is TGTGCCAGCAGCCCGGGGGACCCCTACGAGCAGTACTTC. It codes for CASSPGDPYEQYF. The entire variable domain, with the rest obtained from reference TRBV7-6 and TRBJ2-7, is as follows: GAGVSQSPRYKVTKRGQDVALRCDPISGHVSLYWYRQALGQGPEFLTYFNYEAQQDKSGLPNDRFSAERPEGSISTLTIQRTEQRDSAMYRCASSPGDPYEQYFGPGTRLTVT.

J is TRBJ1-2 and V is TRBV12-3 or TRBV12-4; D remains unclear. CDR3 length equals 12 residues. The germline V and J ends were trimmed by 3 bases and 5 bases, with 7 bases remaining between them. The CDR3 region is CASSFNEYGYTF. The CDR3 nucleotides read TGTGCCAGCAGTTTCAACGAGTATGGCTACACCTTC.

J is TRBJ1-6 and V is TRBV7-2; 9 bases align to TRBD1. Trimming took 7 bases from V and 7 from J; bases not matched to a gene: 8. The CDR3 runs to 15 residues. Germline V gives CDR1 SGHTA, CDR2 FQGNSA. CDR3 in DNA: TGTGCCAGCAAGATGGACAGGGGTGGGAATTCACCCCTCCACTTT. This gives the protein CASKMDRGGNSPLHF.

The chain uses TRBV25-1 and TRBJ1-4; D remains ambiguous. V lost 8 bases, J lost 0 bases, and 10 bases lay in between. The germline V gene has CDR1 MGHDK and CDR2 SYGVNS. CDR3 size: 14 residues. The CDR3 here is CASRGEATNEKLFF. The CDR3 DNA sequence: TGTGCCAGCCGCGGAGAAGCAACTAATGAAAAACTGTTTTTT.

The chain combines TRBV5-1 with TRBJ1-1, with 7 positions matching TRBD1. From germline, CDR1 is SGHRS and CDR2 YFSETQ. This CDR3 region has 14 residues. V gave up 3 bases and J gave up 6 bases; unmatched junction bases: 8. The chain's CDR3 is CASSSTQGVAEAFF. In nucleotides, the CDR3 is TGCGCCAGCAGCTCAACGCAGGGGGTCGCTGAAGCTTTCTTT.

This chain connects TRBV30 to TRBJ2-5, with D maybe TRBD1 (8 bases). Germline CDR1 reads GTSNPN; CDR2 reads SVGIG (reference sequence). V was shortened by 0 bases and J by 3 bases, with 14 bases between the two germline ends. CDR3 length equals 15 residues. In DNA form, the CDR3 reads TGTGCCTGGAGTGTCGGGGGGACAGGAAAAGAGACCCAGTACTTC. It encodes CAWSVGGTGKETQYF. The full variable domain, completed using reference TRBV30 and TRBJ2-5, is SQTIHQWPATLVQPVGSPLSLECTVEGTSNPNLYWYRQAAGRGLQLLFYSVGIGQISSEVPQNLSASRPQDRQFILSSKKLLLSDSGFYLCAWSVGGTGKETQYFGPGTRLLVL.

This chain links TRBV19 with TRBJ2-7, with D perhaps TRBD1 (5 bases). Germline V CDR1 and CDR2: LNHDA, SQIVND (reference sequence). This CDR3 is built from 15 residues. V gave up 3 bases and J gave up 3 bases, with 15 bases separating them. CDR3 bases: TGTGCCAGTAGTATGGTAGGGCAGGGTAGCTACGAGCAGTACTTC. Amino acids: CASSMVGQGSYEQYF.

V and J are TRBV19 and TRBJ2-7, with TRBD2 matching 7 bases. Trimming cost V 3 bases and J 5 bases; bases outside gene matches: 4. This CDR3 contains 13 residues. The V gene's germline CDR1 is LNHDA and CDR2 SQIVND (reference sequence). Here the CDR3 DNA reads TGTGCCAGTAGTATTGGGAGGGTCGACGAGCAGTACTTC. Its protein product is CASSIGRVDEQYF.

This clone appeared a single time. This chain joins TRBV2 and TRBJ1-5; D gene uncertain. V lost 2 bases and J lost 6, with 8 bases in between. In germline, CDR1 is SNHLY, CDR2 FYNNEI. The length of the CDR3 is 13 residues. The CDR3 DNA reads TGTGCCAGCAGTGAATTTTCAGTTCAGCCCCAGCATTTT. It is translated as CASSEFSVQPQHF.

In its sample, this clone was seen a few times. The chain couples TRBV5-1 to TRBJ1-1, with 9 bases identical to TRBD1. With 5 bases clipped from V and 4 bases from J, the junction kept 9 bases outside the gene matches. Germline CDR1 reads SGHRS; CDR2 reads YFSETQ. This CDR3 contains 15 residues. The CDR3 bases are TGCGCCAGCAGATCTACAGGGGGCCGGGGCACTGAAGCTTTCTTT. Translating gives CASRSTGGRGTEAFF.